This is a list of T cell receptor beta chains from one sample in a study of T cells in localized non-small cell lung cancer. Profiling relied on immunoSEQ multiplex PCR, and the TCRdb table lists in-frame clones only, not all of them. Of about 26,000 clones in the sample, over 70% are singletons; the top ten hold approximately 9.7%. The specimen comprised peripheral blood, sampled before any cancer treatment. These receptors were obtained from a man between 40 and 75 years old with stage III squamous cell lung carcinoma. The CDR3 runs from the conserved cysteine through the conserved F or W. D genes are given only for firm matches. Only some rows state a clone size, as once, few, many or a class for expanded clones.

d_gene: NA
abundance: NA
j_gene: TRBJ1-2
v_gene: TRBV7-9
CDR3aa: CASTFPGGREGYTF
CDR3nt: TGTGCCAGCACCTTCCCGGGGGGGCGAGAGGGCTACACCTTC

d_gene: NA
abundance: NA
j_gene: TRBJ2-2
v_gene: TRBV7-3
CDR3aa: CASSQADGELFF
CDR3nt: TGTGCCAGCAGCCAAGCGGACGGGGAGCTGTTTTTT

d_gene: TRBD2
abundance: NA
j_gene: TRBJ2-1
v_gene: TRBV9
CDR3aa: CASSVSSGLYNEQFF
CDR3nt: TGTGCCAGCAGCGTATCTAGCGGGCTCTACAATGAGCAGTTCTTC

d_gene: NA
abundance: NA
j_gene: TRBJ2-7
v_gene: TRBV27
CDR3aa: CASSLVYYDSYEQYF
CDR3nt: TGTGCCAGCAGTTTAGTCTACTACGACAGCTACGAGCAGTACTTC

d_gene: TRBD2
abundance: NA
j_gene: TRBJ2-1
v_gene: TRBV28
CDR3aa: CASSSPTAGAYNEQFF
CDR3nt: TGTGCCAGCAGTTCCCCAACTGCGGGAGCCTACAATGAGCAGTTCTTC

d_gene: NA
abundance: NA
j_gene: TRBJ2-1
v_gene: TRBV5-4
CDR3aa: CASRPDSDSYNEQFF
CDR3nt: TGTGCCAGCAGACCGGACAGCGACTCCTACAATGAGCAGTTCTTC

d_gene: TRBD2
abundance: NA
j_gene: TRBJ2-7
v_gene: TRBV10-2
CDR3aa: CASREGGSSYEQYF
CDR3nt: TGCGCCAGCAGGGAGGGCGGGAGCTCCTACGAGCAGTACTTC

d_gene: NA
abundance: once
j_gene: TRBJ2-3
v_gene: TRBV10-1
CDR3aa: CASSDPPSTDTQYF
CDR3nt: TGCGCCAGCAGTGACCCTCCTAGCACAGATACGCAGTATTTT

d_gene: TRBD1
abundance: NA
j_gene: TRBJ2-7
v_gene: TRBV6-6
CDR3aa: CASSYPGQGSYEQYF
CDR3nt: TGTGCCAGCAGTTATCCGGGACAGGGCTCCTACGAGCAGTACTTC

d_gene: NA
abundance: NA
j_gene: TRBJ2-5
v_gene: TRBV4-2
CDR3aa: CASSQGEAGPGETQYF
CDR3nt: TGTGCCAGCAGCCAAGGTGAGGCGGGACCAGGGGAGACCCAGTACTTC

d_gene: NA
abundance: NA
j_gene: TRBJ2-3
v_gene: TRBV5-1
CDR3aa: CASSLRQVQDTQYF
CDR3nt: TGCGCCAGCAGCCTTAGACAGGTCCAAGATACGCAGTATTTT

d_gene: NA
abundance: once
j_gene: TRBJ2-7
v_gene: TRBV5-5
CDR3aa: CASSLRWDGELYEQYF
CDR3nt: TGTGCCAGCAGCCTGCGGTGGGACGGAGAACTGTACGAGCAGTACTTC

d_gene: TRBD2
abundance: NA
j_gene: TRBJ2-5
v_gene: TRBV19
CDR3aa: CASSMAWTSLQETQYF
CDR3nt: TGTGCCAGTAGTATGGCTTGGACTAGCCTTCAAGAGACCCAGTACTTC

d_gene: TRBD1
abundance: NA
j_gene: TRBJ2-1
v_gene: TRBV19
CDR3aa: CASGSDRGQGEQFF
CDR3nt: TGTGCAAGTGGGTCGGACAGGGGGCAGGGTGAGCAGTTCTTC

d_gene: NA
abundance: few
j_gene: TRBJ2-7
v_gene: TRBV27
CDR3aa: CASTPSQGRGSAAQYF
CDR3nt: TGTGCCAGCACCCCTAGCCAGGGACGCGGATCCGCCGCGCAGTACTTC

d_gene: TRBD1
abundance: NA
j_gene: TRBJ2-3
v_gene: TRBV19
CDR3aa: CASSIQGGTDTQYF
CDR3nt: TGTGCCAGTAGTATCCAGGGGGGCACAGATACGCAGTATTTT

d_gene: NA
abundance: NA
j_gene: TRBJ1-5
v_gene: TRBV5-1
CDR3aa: CASSLAGGNQPQHF
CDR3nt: TGCGCCAGCAGCTTGGCAGGCGGCAATCAGCCCCAGCATTTT

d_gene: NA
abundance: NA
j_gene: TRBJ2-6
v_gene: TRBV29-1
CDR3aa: CSVSPGANVLTF
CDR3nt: TGCAGCGTTAGTCCCGGGGCCAACGTCCTGACTTTC

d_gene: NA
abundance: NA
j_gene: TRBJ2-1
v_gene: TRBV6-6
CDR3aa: CASSFGSYNEQFF
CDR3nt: TGTGCCAGCAGTTTTGGGAGCTACAATGAGCAGTTCTTC

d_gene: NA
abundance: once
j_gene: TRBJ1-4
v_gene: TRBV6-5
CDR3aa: CASSYGWGGEKLFF
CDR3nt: TGTGCCAGCAGTTACGGTTGGGGAGGGGAAAAACTGTTTTTT

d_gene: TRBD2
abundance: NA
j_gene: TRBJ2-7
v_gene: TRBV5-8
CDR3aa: CASATSGSTPQREQYF
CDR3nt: TGTGCCAGCGCCACTAGCGGGAGTACCCCTCAGCGCGAGCAGTACTTC

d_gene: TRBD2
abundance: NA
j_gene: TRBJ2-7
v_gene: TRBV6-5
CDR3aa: CASSSGLAGEQYF
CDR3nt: TGTGCCAGCTCATCTGGGCTAGCGGGCGAGCAGTACTTC

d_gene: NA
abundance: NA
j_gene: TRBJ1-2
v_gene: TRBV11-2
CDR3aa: CASSHFQGHGYTF
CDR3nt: TGTGCCAGCAGTCACTTCCAGGGCCATGGCTACACCTTC

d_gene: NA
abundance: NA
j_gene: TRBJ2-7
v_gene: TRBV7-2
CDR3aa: CASSLAPTQNYEQYF
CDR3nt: TGTGCCAGCAGCCTCGCGCCGACCCAAAACTACGAGCAGTACTTC

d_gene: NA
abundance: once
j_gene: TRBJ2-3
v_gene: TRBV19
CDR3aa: CATSGEYTDTQYF
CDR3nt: TGTGCCACCTCGGGCGAATACACAGATACGCAGTATTTT

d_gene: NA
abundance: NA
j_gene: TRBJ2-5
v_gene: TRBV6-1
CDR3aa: CASSPWETQYF
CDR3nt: TGTGCCAGCAGCCCCTGGGAGACCCAGTACTTC